These T cell receptor beta chains were read from a single sample in a study of T cell repertoires in ileal Crohn's disease. The protocol was immunoSEQ multiplex PCR, while the TCRdb copy is restricted to in-frame clones and leaves out a portion. This sample has roughly 4,200 clones, with 76% found just once. The sample taken for sequencing was ileal tissue. The receptors were sampled from an adult with Crohn's disease. Both conserved end residues are part of each CDR3. Fields, in order: V gene, D gene, clone size, J gene, CDR3 protein, CDR3 DNA. A D gene is named only where the DNA matches it firmly. Clone size appears in some rows only: once, few, many, or a class for an expanded clone.

v_gene: TRBV5-4; d_gene: TRBD1; abundance: -; j_gene: TRBJ1-4; CDR3aa: CASSQNRGLDEKLFF; CDR3nt: TGTGCCAGCAGCCAAAACAGGGGGCTCGATGAAAAACTGTTTTTT
v_gene: TRBV5-6; d_gene: TRBD1; abundance: -; j_gene: TRBJ1-6; CDR3aa: CASRPTGGGSPLHF; CDR3nt: TGTGCCAGCAGGCCAACAGGGGGAGGCTCACCCCTCCACTTT
v_gene: TRBV7-3; d_gene: TRBD1; abundance: few; j_gene: TRBJ2-5; CDR3aa: CASSRGQRETQYF; CDR3nt: TGTGCCAGCAGCCGGGGACAGCGTGAGACCCAGTACTTC
v_gene: TRBV5-1; d_gene: TRBD2; abundance: -; j_gene: TRBJ2-7; CDR3aa: CASSRGLAGGLEQYF; CDR3nt: TGCGCCAGCAGCCGGGGACTCGCGGGGGGGCTCGAGCAGTACTTC
v_gene: TRBV6-6; d_gene: TRBD1; abundance: once; j_gene: TRBJ1-1; CDR3aa: CASSSPDRYTEAFF; CDR3nt: TGTGCCAGCAGTTCCCCGGACAGGTACACTGAAGCTTTCTTT
v_gene: TRBV28; d_gene: TRBD1; abundance: few; j_gene: TRBJ1-5; CDR3aa: CASSLGGQGNQPQHF; CDR3nt: TGTGCCAGCAGTTTAGGAGGACAGGGGAATCAGCCCCAGCATTTT
v_gene: TRBV7-9; d_gene: -; abundance: -; j_gene: TRBJ1-2; CDR3aa: CASSPPSNYGYTF; CDR3nt: TGTGCCAGCAGCCCCCCCTCGAACTATGGCTACACCTTC
v_gene: TRBV11-2; d_gene: TRBD2; abundance: once; j_gene: TRBJ2-7; CDR3aa: CASSLPGTSVYEQYF; CDR3nt: TGTGCCAGCAGCTTACCCGGGACTAGCGTGTACGAGCAGTACTTC
v_gene: TRBV7-9; d_gene: TRBD2; abundance: -; j_gene: TRBJ2-1; CDR3aa: CASSFVRASGGPWVFF; CDR3nt: TGTGCCAGCAGCTTCGTCCGGGCTAGCGGGGGGCCCTGGGTGTTCTTC
v_gene: TRBV2; d_gene: -; abundance: -; j_gene: TRBJ2-2; CDR3aa: CASLADVNTGELFF; CDR3nt: TGTGCCAGCTTGGCGGATGTCAACACCGGGGAGCTGTTTTTT
v_gene: TRBV7-2; d_gene: -; abundance: -; j_gene: TRBJ2-1; CDR3aa: CASSLDGGSSYNEQFF; CDR3nt: TGTGCCAGCAGCTTAGACGGCGGAAGCTCCTACAATGAGCAGTTCTTC
v_gene: TRBV28; d_gene: TRBD1; abundance: once; j_gene: TRBJ1-5; CDR3aa: CASSTQGGAQPQHF; CDR3nt: TGTGCCAGCTCCACTCAAGGGGGCGCACAGCCCCAGCATTTT
v_gene: TRBV30; d_gene: -; abundance: -; j_gene: TRBJ2-1; CDR3aa: CAWGTGLLTYNEQFF; CDR3nt: TGTGCCTGGGGGACGGGACTCTTGACTTACAATGAGCAGTTCTTC
v_gene: TRBV29-1; d_gene: TRBD1; abundance: -; j_gene: TRBJ2-7; CDR3aa: CSVTGASGTGSSYEQYF; CDR3nt: TGCAGCGTGACCGGTGCCTCCGGGACAGGAAGCTCCTACGAGCAGTACTTC
v_gene: TRBV2; d_gene: TRBD1; abundance: -; j_gene: TRBJ1-5; CDR3aa: CASDSGQYNQPQHF; CDR3nt: TGTGCCAGCGATTCGGGACAGTACAATCAGCCCCAGCATTTT
v_gene: TRBV18; d_gene: TRBD1; abundance: -; j_gene: TRBJ1-4; CDR3aa: CASSPGQGNEKLFF; CDR3nt: TGTGCCAGCTCACCGGGACAGGGGAATGAAAAACTGTTTTTT
v_gene: TRBV6-1; d_gene: -; abundance: -; j_gene: TRBJ2-5; CDR3aa: CASSGGQGRETQYF; CDR3nt: TGTGCCAGCAGTGGCGGCCAGGGTCGGGAGACCCAGTACTTC
v_gene: TRBV18; d_gene: TRBD1; abundance: large; j_gene: TRBJ1-1; CDR3aa: CASSWDSGTEAFF; CDR3nt: TGTGCCAGCTCGTGGGACAGCGGCACTGAAGCTTTCTTT
v_gene: TRBV18; d_gene: -; abundance: -; j_gene: TRBJ1-5; CDR3aa: CASSLSGQPQHF; CDR3nt: TGTGCCAGCTCACTCTCCGGTCAGCCCCAGCATTTT
v_gene: TRBV19; d_gene: TRBD1; abundance: few; j_gene: TRBJ2-1; CDR3aa: CASREGQGYNEQFF; CDR3nt: TGTGCCAGTAGGGAAGGACAGGGCTACAATGAGCAGTTCTTC
v_gene: TRBV6-5; d_gene: -; abundance: -; j_gene: TRBJ1-6; CDR3aa: CASSYDSPNNSPLHF; CDR3nt: TGTGCCAGCAGTTACGACAGCCCAAATAATTCACCCCTCCACTTT
v_gene: TRBV9; d_gene: -; abundance: -; j_gene: TRBJ2-5; CDR3aa: CASSVEGIETQYF; CDR3nt: TGTGCCAGCAGCGTAGAGGGGATTGAGACCCAGTACTTC
v_gene: TRBV19; d_gene: -; abundance: -; j_gene: TRBJ1-2; CDR3aa: CASSIATRGADYGYTF; CDR3nt: TGTGCCAGTAGTATAGCGACGAGGGGGGCGGACTATGGCTACACCTTC
v_gene: TRBV7-9; d_gene: -; abundance: -; j_gene: TRBJ2-1; CDR3aa: CANSLERTPANEQFF; CDR3nt: TGTGCCAACAGCTTAGAACGGACTCCCGCCAATGAGCAGTTCTTC
v_gene: TRBV4-1; d_gene: TRBD1; abundance: -; j_gene: TRBJ2-7; CDR3aa: CASSQVSSDRYYEQYF; CDR3nt: TGCGCCAGCAGCCAAGTCTCCTCGGACAGGTACTACGAGCAGTACTTC
v_gene: TRBV30; d_gene: -; abundance: -; j_gene: TRBJ1-2; CDR3aa: CAWSNVASGGYGYTF; CDR3nt: TGTGCCTGGAGTAATGTAGCCAGTGGAGGCTATGGCTACACCTTC
v_gene: TRBV19; d_gene: TRBD1; abundance: few; j_gene: TRBJ2-1; CDR3aa: CASSIPKTGIEFF; CDR3nt: TGTGCCAGTAGTATTCCCAAGACAGGGATTGAGTTCTTC
v_gene: TRBV7-2; d_gene: -; abundance: -; j_gene: TRBJ1-2; CDR3aa: CASSLGVGQELLNYGYTF; CDR3nt: TGTGCCAGCAGCTTAGGGGTGGGCCAGGAGTTACTTAACTATGGCTACACCTTC
v_gene: TRBV2; d_gene: -; abundance: few; j_gene: TRBJ2-5; CDR3aa: CASSEARRAGETQYF; CDR3nt: TGTGCCAGCAGTGAAGCGCGAAGGGCAGGAGAGACCCAGTACTTC
v_gene: TRBV6-5; d_gene: -; abundance: -; j_gene: TRBJ2-7; CDR3aa: CASSYFRGDYEQYF; CDR3nt: TGTGCCAGCAGTTACTTTCGGGGTGACTACGAGCAGTACTTC
v_gene: TRBV30; d_gene: -; abundance: -; j_gene: TRBJ1-1; CDR3aa: CASSVGVKSTEAFF; CDR3nt: TGTGCCTCGTCCGTTGGGGTAAAGAGCACTGAAGCTTTCTTT
v_gene: TRBV18; d_gene: TRBD1; abundance: -; j_gene: TRBJ2-7; CDR3aa: CASSPGQGAREQYF; CDR3nt: TGTGCCAGCTCACCGGGGCAGGGGGCCCGCGAGCAGTACTTC
v_gene: TRBV19; d_gene: -; abundance: -; j_gene: TRBJ1-6; CDR3aa: CASSIVSYNSPLHF; CDR3nt: TGTGCCAGTAGTATAGTATCCTATAATTCACCCCTCCACTTT
v_gene: TRBV5-6; d_gene: -; abundance: -; j_gene: TRBJ1-2; CDR3aa: CASSLRDKHYGYTF; CDR3nt: TGTGCCAGCAGCCTCCGGGACAAGCATTATGGCTACACCTTC
v_gene: TRBV27; d_gene: TRBD1; abundance: -; j_gene: TRBJ2-3; CDR3aa: CASSLTTGARDTQYF; CDR3nt: TGTGCCAGCAGCCTAACCACAGGGGCGAGGGATACGCAGTATTTT
v_gene: TRBV30; d_gene: TRBD1; abundance: -; j_gene: TRBJ1-4; CDR3aa: CAWSAGTADEKLFF; CDR3nt: TGTGCCTGGAGTGCCGGGACAGCTGATGAAAAACTGTTTTTT
v_gene: TRBV4-1; d_gene: TRBD2; abundance: -; j_gene: TRBJ2-1; CDR3aa: CASSQEASGGEFGQFF; CDR3nt: TGCGCCAGCAGCCAAGAAGCGAGCGGGGGGGAGTTTGGGCAGTTCTTC
v_gene: TRBV18; d_gene: TRBD1; abundance: -; j_gene: TRBJ2-1; CDR3aa: CASSPRSTGVNEQFF; CDR3nt: TGTGCCAGCTCACCGCGATCTACAGGGGTAAATGAGCAGTTCTTC
v_gene: TRBV27; d_gene: TRBD1; abundance: few; j_gene: TRBJ2-7; CDR3aa: CASSLLAGQGRSYEQYF; CDR3nt: TGTGCCAGCAGTTTATTAGCGGGACAGGGGAGGTCCTACGAGCAGTACTTC
v_gene: TRBV5-6; d_gene: -; abundance: -; j_gene: TRBJ1-1; CDR3aa: CASSSTSAGEHEAFF; CDR3nt: TGTGCCAGCAGCTCCACATCGGCAGGGGAACATGAAGCTTTCTTT
v_gene: TRBV2; d_gene: TRBD1; abundance: -; j_gene: TRBJ1-6; CDR3aa: CASSLSTGGNSPLHF; CDR3nt: TGTGCCAGCAGTCTTTCCACAGGGGGTAATTCACCCCTCCACTTT
v_gene: TRBV28; d_gene: TRBD1; abundance: -; j_gene: TRBJ2-2; CDR3aa: CASSYYRGSTGELFF; CDR3nt: TGTGCCAGCAGTTACTACAGGGGCAGCACCGGGGAGCTGTTTTTT